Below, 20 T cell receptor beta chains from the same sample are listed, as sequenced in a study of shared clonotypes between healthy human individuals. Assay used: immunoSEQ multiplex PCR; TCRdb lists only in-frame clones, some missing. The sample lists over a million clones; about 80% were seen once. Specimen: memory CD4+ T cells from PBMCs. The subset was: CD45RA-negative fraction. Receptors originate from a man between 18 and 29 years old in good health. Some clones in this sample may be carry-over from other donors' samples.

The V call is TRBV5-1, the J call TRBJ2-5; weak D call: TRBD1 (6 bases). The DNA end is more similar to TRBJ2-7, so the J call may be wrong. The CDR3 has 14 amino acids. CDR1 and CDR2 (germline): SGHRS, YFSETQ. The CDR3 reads CASSVIQGNYEQYF. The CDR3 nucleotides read TGCGCCAGCAGTGTGATCCAGGGGAACTACGAGCAGTACTTC.

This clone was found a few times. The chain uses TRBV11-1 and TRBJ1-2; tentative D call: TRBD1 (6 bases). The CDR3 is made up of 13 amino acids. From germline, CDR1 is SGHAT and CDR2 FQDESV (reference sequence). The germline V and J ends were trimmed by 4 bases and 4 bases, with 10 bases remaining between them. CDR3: CASSWDIGYGYTF. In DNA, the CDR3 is TGTGCCAGCAGCTGGGACATTGGCTATGGCTACACCTTC.

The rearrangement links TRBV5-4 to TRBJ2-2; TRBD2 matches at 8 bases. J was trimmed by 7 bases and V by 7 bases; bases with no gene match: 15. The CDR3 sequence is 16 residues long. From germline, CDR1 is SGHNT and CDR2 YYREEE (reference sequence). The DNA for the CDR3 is TGTGCCAGCCCTGCTATACAGCGGGAGAATCTCGGGGAGCTGTTTTTT. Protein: CASPAIQRENLGELFF.

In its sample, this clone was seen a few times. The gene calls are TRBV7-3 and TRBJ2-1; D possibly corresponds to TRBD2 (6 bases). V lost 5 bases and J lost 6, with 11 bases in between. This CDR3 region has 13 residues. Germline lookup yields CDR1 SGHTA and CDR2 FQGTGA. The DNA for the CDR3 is TGTGCCAGCAGCAGAGACGGGGGCAATGAGCAGTTCTTC. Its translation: CASSRDGGNEQFF.

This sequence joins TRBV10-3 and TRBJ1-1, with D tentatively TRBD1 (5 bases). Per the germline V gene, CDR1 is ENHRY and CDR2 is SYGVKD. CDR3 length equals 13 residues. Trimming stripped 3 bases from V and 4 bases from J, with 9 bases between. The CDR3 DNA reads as TGTGCCATCAGTGACAGGGAAGCCACTGAAGCTTTCTTT. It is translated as CAISDREATEAFF.

The CDR3 is CASSSWTSGISDTQYF. Written as DNA, the CDR3 is TGTGCCAGCAGTTCATGGACTAGCGGGATTTCAGATACGCAGTATTTT. This chain connects TRBV28 to TRBJ2-3, with 12 bases fitting TRBD2. Trimming at V came to 4 bases and at J to 4 bases, leaving 6 bases not matched to a gene. This CDR3 has 16 residues. The germline CDR1 and CDR2 sequences are MDHEN and SYDVKM.

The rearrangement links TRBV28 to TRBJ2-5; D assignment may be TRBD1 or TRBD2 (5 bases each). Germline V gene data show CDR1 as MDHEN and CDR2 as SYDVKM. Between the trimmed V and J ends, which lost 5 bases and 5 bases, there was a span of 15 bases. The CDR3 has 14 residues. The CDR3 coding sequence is TGTGCCAGCAGTCATTCTCGGGACGGGGAGACCCAGTACTTC. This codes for CASSHSRDGETQYF.

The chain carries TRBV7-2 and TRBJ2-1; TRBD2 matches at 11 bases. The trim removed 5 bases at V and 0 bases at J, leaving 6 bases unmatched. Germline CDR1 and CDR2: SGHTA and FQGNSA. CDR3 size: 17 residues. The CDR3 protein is CASSRLAGISSYNEQFF. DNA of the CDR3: TGTGCCAGCAGCCGACTAGCGGGAATAAGCTCCTACAATGAGCAGTTCTTC.

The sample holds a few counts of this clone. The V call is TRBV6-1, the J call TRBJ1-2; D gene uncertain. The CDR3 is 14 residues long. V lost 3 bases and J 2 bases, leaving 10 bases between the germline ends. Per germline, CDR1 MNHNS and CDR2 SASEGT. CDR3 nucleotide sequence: TGTGCCAGCAGTGACGTAAAGGCGAACTATGGCTACACCTTC. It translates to CASSDVKANYGYTF.

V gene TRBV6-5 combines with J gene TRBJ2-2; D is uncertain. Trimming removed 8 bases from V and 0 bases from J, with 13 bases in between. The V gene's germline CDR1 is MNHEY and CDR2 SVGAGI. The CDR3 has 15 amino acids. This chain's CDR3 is CASPRSLANTGELFF. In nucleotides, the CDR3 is TGTGCCAGCCCTAGAAGCCTAGCGAACACCGGGGAGCTGTTTTTT.

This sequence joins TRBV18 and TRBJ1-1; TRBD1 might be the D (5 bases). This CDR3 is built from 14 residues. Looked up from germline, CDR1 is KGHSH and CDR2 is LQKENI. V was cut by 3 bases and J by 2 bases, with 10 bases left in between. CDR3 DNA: TGTGCCAGCTCACCTGGGACGGCAAACACTGAAGCTTTCTTT. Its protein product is CASSPGTANTEAFF.

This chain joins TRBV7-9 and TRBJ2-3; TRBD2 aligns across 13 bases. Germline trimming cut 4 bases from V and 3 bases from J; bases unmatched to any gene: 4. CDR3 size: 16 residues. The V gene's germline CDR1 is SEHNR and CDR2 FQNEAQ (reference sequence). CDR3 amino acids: CASSSGLAGVTDTQYF. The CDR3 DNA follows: TGTGCCAGCAGCTCTGGACTAGCGGGAGTAACAGATACGCAGTATTTT.

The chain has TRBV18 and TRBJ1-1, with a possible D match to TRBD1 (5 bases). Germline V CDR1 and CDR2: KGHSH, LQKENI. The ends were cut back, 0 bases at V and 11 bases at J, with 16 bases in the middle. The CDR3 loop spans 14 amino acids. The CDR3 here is CASSPPRGAFGAFF. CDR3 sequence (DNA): TGTGCCAGCTCACCACCGAGGGGCGCCTTCGGGGCTTTCTTT.

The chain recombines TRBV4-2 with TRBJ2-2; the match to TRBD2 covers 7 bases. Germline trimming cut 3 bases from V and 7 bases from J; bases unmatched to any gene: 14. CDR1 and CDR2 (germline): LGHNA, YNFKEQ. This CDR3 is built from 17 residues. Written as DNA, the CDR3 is TGTGCCAGCAGCCACCCGCCCGGGCTAGCGGACGGCGGGGAGCTGTTTTTT. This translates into CASSHPPGLADGGELFF.

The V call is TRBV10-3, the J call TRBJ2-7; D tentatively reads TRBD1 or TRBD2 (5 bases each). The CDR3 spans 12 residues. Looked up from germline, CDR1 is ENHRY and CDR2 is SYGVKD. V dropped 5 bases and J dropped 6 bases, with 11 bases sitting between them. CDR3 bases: TGTGCCATCAGTTCCGTAGGGACCGAGCAGTACTTC. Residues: CAISSVGTEQYF.

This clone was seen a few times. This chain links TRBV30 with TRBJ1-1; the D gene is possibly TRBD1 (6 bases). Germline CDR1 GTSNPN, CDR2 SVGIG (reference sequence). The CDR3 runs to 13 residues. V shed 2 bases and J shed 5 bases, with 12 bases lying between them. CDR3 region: CAWSPDRQTEAFF. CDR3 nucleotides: TGTGCCTGGAGTCCGGACAGACAGACTGAAGCTTTCTTT.

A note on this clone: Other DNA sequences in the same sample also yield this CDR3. The CDR3, as DNA: TGTGCCAGCAGCTTGCAGGGATTCGACTATGGCTACACCTTC. It translates to CASSLQGFDYGYTF. The gene calls are TRBV5-4 and TRBJ1-2, with D possibly being TRBD1 (5 bases). The CDR3 extends over 14 amino acids. Germline V lookup: CDR1 SGHNT, CDR2 YYREEE (reference sequence). V lost 1 base, J lost 3 bases, and 10 bases lay in between.

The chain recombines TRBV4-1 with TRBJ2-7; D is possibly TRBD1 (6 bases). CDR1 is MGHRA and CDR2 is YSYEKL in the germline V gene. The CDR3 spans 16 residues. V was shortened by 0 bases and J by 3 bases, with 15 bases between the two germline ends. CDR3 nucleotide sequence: TGCGCCAGCAGCCAAGAGAGGGGGTATTTCCTCTACGAGCAGTACTTC. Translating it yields CASSQERGYFLYEQYF.

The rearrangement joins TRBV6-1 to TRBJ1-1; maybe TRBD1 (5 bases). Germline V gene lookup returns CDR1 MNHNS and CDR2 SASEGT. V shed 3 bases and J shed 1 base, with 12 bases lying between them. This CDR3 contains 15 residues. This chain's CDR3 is CASSEIGASNTEAFF. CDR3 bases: TGTGCCAGCAGTGAGATTGGGGCCTCGAACACTGAAGCTTTCTTT.

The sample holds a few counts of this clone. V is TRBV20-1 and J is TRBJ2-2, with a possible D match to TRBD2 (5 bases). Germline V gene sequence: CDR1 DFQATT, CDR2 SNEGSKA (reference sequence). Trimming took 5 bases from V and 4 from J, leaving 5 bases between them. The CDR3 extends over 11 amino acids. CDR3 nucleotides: TGCAGTGCTGAGGGCACCGGGGAGCTGTTTTTT. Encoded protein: CSAEGTGELFF.